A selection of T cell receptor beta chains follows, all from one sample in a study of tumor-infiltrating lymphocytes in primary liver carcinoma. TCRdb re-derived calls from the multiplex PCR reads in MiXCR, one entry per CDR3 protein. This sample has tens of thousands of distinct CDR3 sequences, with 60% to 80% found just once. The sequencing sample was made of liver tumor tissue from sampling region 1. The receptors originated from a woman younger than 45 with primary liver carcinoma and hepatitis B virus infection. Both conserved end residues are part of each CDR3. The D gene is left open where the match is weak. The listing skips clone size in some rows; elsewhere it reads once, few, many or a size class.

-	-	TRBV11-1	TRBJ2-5	TGTGCCAGCAGCTTAGTAGTGCGCGGAGAGACCCAGTACTTC	CASSLVVRGETQYF
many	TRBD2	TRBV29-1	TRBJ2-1	TGCAGCGTTCCGACTAGCGGCAACTACAATGAGCAGTTCTTC	CSVPTSGNYNEQFF
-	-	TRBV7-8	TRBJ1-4	TGTGCCAGCAGCCCGCTGGAGGGGCGAGGGCAAAAACTGTTTTTT	CASSPLEGRGQKLFF
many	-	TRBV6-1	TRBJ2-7	TGTGCCAGCAGTGGTCTATTCTACGAGCAGTACTTC	CASSGLFYEQYF
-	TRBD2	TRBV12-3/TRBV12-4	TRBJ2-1	TGTGCCAGCAGTTTTGCGGGAGTCACGGATGAGCAGTTCTTC	CASSFAGVTDEQFF
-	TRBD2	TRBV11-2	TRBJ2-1	TGTGCAAGCAGCCTTACCAGCGGGAGGTTCCAAGGCGATGAGCAGTTCTTC	CASSLTSGRFQGDEQFF
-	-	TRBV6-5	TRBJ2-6	TGTGCCAACAGCTGGGACAACTCTGGGGCCAACGTCCTGACTTTC	CANSWDNSGANVLTF
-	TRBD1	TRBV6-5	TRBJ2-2	TGTGCCAGTAGTCCGCGGACAGGGTTCACCGGGAAACTGTTTTTT	CASSPRTGFTGKLFF
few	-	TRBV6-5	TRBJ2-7	TGTGCCAGTACTTACAAGGACAGCAGCTACTACGAGCAGTACTTC	CASTYKDSSYYEQYF
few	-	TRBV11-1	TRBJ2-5	TGTGCCAGTAGCTTAGCAGGGCGCGAAGAGACCAGGTACTTC	CASSLAGREETRYF
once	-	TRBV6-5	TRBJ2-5	TGTGCCAGCAGTACCGACATATGGTTGACCCAGTACTTC	CASSTDIWLTQYF
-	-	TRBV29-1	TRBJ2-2	TGCAGTACCAGGAGGAGGGGCACCGGGGAGCTGTTTTTT	CSTRRRGTGELFF
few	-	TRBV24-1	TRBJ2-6	TGTGCCACCAGAGGGGACGGGGCCAACGTCTTGGCTTTC	CATRGDGANVLAF
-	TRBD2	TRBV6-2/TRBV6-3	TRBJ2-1	TGTGCCGGCAGTTACTCCGTTGGCGGGAGCTTCATTTACAATGAGCAGTTCTTC	CAGSYSVGGSFIYNEQFF
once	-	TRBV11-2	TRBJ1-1	TGTGCCGGCAGATATATAGGGGGGAAGGCTGAAGCTTTCTTT	CAGRYIGGKAEAFF
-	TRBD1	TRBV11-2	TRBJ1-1	TGTGCCAGCAGCCCCGGGACAGGAGTTTTCTTC	CASSPGTGVFF
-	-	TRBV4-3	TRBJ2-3	TGCGCCAGCAGCCAGTCGCTCTGGCTGGGTGATCCCGATGGTACACAGTATTTT	CASSQSLWLGDPDGTQYF
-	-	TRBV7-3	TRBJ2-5	TGTGCCAGCAACTTAAGGGGGGCTCAAGAGACCCAGTACTTC	CASNLRGAQETQYF
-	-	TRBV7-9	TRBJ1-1	TGTGCCAGTAGCCCCGGGGGGGGGGCTTGGACTTTCTTT	CASSPGGGAWTFF
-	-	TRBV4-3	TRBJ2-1	TGCGTCAGCAGCCAAGATACAGGAAGCTCCTACAATGAGCAGTTCTTC	CVSSQDTGSSYNEQFF
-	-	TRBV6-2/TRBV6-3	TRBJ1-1	TGTGCCAGCAGCCCGACACCGGCCCTAGTGCCTTTCTTT	CASSPTPALVPFF
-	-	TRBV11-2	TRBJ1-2	TGTGCTAGCAGCTTAAGGAAAGCTAATTATGGATACGCCTTC	CASSLRKANYGYAF
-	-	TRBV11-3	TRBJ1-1	TGTGTCAGCAGAGAGGGAAACACTGACGCTTACTTT	CVSREGNTDAYF
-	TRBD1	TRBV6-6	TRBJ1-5	TGTGCCAGCAGTTACGGGACAGTGTGCAGTCAGCCCCAGCATTTT	CASSYGTVCSQPQHF
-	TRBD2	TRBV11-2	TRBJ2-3	TGTGCGAGCAGCGCGGGACTAGCGGGTATTGTTGGTACGCTGTATTTT	CASSAGLAGIVGTLYF
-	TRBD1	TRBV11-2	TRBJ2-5	TGTGCCAGCAGCTTCCGGGTGGGGACAGGGGAAGAGACCCAGTACTTC	CASSFRVGTGEETQYF
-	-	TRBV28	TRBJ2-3	TGTGCTAGCAGCCCAGGGAGGGGGAGGCTTAACTATAATACGCAGTATTTT	CASSPGRGRLNYNTQYF
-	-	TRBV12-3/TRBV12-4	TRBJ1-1	TGTACCAGCAGTCAACTCCCCAAGGGGAAGAGGGGGGCTGAAGCTTTCTTT	CTSSQLPKGKRGAEAFF
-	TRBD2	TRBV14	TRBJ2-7	TGTGCCAGCAGCCAGGCGGTGGGGACTAACTACGAGAAGTACTTC	CASSQAVGTNYEKYF
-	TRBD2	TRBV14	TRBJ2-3	TGTGTCAGCAGCCAAGTTCAGCGGGAGGGCCGTGATACGCAGTATTTT	CVSSQVQREGRDTQYF
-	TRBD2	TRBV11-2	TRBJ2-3	TGTGCCAGCAACGTGAGCGGGATGGAAGATACGCAGTATTTT	CASNVSGMEDTQYF
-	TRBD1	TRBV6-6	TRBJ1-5	TGTGCCAGTAGTTACGGGATAGGGGGCAGTCAGCCCCAGCATTTT	CASSYGIGGSQPQHF
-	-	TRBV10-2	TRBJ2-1	TGCGCCACCCAAACAACTCGCCTAGAAGGAGGGGATGAGCAGTTCTTC	CATQTTRLEGGDEQFF
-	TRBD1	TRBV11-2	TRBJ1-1	TGTGACAGCAGAAATACAGGGGGGAGGGGTGAAGCTTTCTTT	CDSRNTGGRGEAFF
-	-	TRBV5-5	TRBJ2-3	TGTGCCAGCAGCCTTGCTGCGAAGGGGGGCACAGATACGCAGTTTTTT	CASSLAAKGGTDTQFF
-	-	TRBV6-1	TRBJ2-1	TGTGCCAGCAGGTGGGGACCGGGAGAGAATGAGCAGTTCTTC	CASRWGPGENEQFF
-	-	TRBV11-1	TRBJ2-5	TGTGCCGGCAGCTTAGTAGGGTGCGAAGAGACCCAGTACTTC	CAGSLVGCEETQYF
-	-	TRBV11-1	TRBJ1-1	TGTGCCAGCAGCTCAACCAGGACGATGAACACTGAAGCTTTCTTT	CASSSTRTMNTEAFF
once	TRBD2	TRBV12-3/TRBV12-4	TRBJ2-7	TGTGCCAGTTTATTAGCGGGAGGGCCTCCCTACGAGCAGTACTTC	CASLLAGGPPYEQYF
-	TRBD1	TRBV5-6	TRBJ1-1	TGTGCGAGGGGGCGTGAGGACATTGAAGCTTTCTTT	CARGREDIEAFF